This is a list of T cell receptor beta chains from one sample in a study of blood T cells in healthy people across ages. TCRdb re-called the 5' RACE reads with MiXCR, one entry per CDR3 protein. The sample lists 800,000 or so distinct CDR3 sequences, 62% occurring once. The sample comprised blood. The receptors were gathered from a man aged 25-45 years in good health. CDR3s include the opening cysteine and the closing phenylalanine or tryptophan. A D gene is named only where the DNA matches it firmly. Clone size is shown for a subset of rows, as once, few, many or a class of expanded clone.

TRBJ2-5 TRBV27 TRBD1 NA CASRPYGQGPYQETQYF TGTGCCAGCAGACCCTACGGACAGGGGCCCTACCAAGAGACCCAGTACTTC
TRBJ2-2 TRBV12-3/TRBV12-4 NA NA CASKDADSENTGELFF TGTGCCAGCAAGGACGCGGACAGCGAGAACACCGGGGAGCTGTTTTTT
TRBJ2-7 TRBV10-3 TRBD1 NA CAISGTTGHNEQYF TGTGCCATCAGTGGAACGACAGGGCACAATGAGCAGTACTTC
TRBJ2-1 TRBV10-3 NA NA CAISDPTDYNEQFF TGTGCCATCAGTGACCCGACCGATTACAATGAGCAGTTCTTC
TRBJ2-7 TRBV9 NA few CASSVSTSPYEQYF TGTGCCAGCAGCGTAAGCACATCCCCTTACGAGCAGTACTTC
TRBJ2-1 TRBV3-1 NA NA CASSAPRGRTYNEQFF TGTGCCAGCAGCGCCCCCCGGGGCAGGACTTACAATGAGCAGTTCTTC
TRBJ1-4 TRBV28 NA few CASSFTGRLNEKLFF TGTGCCAGCAGTTTTACAGGGAGACTTAATGAAAAACTGTTTTTT
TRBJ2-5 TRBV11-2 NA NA CASSLSPPETQYF TGTGCCAGCAGCTTGAGCCCTCCAGAGACCCAGTACTTC
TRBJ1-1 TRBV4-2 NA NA CASSPREGTNTEAFF TGTGCCAGCAGCCCCCGGGAGGGAACGAACACTGAAGCTTTCTTT
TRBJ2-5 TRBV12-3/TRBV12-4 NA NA CASSHGDMLVTQYF TGTGCCAGCAGCCACGGCGACATGTTAGTGACCCAGTACTTC
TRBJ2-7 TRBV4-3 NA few CASSQVGYYEQYF TGCGCCAGCAGCCAAGTAGGATACTACGAGCAGTACTTC
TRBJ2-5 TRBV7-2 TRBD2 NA CASSLLGGGDEETQYF TGTGCCAGCAGCTTATTAGGCGGGGGGGATGAAGAGACCCAGTACTTC
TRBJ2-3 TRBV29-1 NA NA CSVAAEAVSTDTQYF TGCAGCGTTGCGGCCGAAGCCGTAAGCACAGATACGCAGTATTTT
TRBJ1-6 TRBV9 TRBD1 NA CASSVGTGGNNSPLHF TGTGCCAGCAGCGTAGGGACAGGGGGCAATAATTCACCCCTCCACTTT
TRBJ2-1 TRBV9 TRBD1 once CASSSQDRGLGNEQFF TGTGCCAGCAGCTCCCAGGACAGGGGGCTTGGCAATGAGCAGTTCTTC
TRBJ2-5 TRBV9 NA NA CASSVGGAGQETQYF TGTGCCAGCAGCGTAGGAGGGGCGGGACAGGAGACCCAGTACTTC
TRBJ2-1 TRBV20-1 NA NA CSARTLRGDNEQFF TGCAGTGCTAGGACCCTTAGGGGGGACAATGAGCAGTTCTTC
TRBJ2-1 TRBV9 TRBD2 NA CASSVGLVYAHNEQFF TGTGCCAGCAGCGTGGGACTAGTATACGCTCACAATGAGCAGTTCTTC
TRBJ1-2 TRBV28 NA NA CVSSLPIPSTNYGYTF TGTGTCAGCAGTTTACCCATCCCGTCAACTAACTATGGCTACACCTTC
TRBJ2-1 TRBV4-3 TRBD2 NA CASSQISGLAWNEQFF TGCGCCAGCAGCCAAATATCAGGACTAGCTTGGAATGAGCAGTTCTTC
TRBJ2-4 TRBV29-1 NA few CSVLSVQNIQYF TGCAGCGTGTTGAGTGTCCAAAACATTCAGTACTTC
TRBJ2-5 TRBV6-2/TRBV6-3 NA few CASSYRTDQETQYF TGTGCCAGCAGTTACCGGACAGACCAAGAGACCCAGTACTTC
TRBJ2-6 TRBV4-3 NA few CASSQASGYGANVLTF TGCGCCAGCAGCCAAGCGTCCGGGTATGGGGCCAACGTCCTGACTTTC
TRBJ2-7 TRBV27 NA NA CASSFGGYYEQYF TGTGCCAGCAGTTTCGGGGGATACTACGAGCAGTACTTC
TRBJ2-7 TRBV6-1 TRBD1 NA CASSRTGDYEQYF TGTGCCAGTAGCAGGACAGGGGACTACGAGCAGTACTTC
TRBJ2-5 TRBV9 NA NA CASSVASGGETQYF TGTGCCAGCAGCGTAGCCTCCGGCGGAGAGACCCAGTACTTC
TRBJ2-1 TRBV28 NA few CASSLVLDHNEQFF TGTGCCAGCAGTTTAGTCCTAGACCACAATGAGCAGTTCTTC
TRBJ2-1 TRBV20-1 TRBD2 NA CSASDQTSGGYNEQFF TGCAGTGCTAGCGATCAGACTAGCGGGGGATACAATGAGCAGTTCTTC
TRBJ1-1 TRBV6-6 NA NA CASNLGGPGAEAFF TGTGCCAGCAATCTCGGGGGTCCAGGCGCTGAAGCTTTCTTT